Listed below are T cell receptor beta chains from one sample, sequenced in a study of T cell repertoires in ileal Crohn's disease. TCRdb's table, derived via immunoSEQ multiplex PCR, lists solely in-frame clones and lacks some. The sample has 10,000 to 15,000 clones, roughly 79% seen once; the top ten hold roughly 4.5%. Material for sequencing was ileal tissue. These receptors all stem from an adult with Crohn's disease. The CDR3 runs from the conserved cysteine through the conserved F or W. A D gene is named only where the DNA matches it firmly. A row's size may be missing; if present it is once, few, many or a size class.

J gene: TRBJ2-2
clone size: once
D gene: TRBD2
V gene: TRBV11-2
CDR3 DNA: TGTGCCAGCAGCTTGACTAGCGGGACTAGGGGGGAGCTGTTTTTT
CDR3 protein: CASSLTSGTRGELFF

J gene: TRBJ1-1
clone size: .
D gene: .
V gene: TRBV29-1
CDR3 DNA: TGCAGCGCCGACGGGGGAGGAACTGAAGCTTTCTTT
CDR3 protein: CSADGGGTEAFF

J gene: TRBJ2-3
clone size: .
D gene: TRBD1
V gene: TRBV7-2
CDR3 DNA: TGTGCCAGCAGCTTACAGGGGGCGCAAAGGTCAGATACGCAGTATTTT
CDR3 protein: CASSLQGAQRSDTQYF

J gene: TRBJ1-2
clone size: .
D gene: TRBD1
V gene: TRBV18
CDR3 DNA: TGTGCCAGCTCACCCCTCCAAAGGGACAGGCCAACGGGAGGCTACACCTTC
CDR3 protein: CASSPLQRDRPTGGYTF

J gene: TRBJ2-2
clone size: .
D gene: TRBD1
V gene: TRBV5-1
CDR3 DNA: TGCGCCAGCAGCTTGTCCGGGACAGGGAGCCCCGGGGAGCTGTTTTTT
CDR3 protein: CASSLSGTGSPGELFF

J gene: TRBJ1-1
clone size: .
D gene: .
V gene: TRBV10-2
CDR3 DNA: TGCGCCAGCTCTGACCCTCCTCGGGGTGAAGCTTTCTTT
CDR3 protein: CASSDPPRGEAFF

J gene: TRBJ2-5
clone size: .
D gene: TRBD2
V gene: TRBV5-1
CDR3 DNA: TGCGCCAGCAGCTTGGGTTGGCGGGGGTCCGAGGAGACCCAGTACTTC
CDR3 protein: CASSLGWRGSEETQYF

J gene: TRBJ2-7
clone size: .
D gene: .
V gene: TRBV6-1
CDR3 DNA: TGTGCCAGCAGTGGCGACAGAATTTCCTACGAGCAGTACTTC
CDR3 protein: CASSGDRISYEQYF

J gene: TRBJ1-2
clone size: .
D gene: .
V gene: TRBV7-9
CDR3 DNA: TGTGCCAGCAGCCCGGGACAAGGGGAGAACTTCTATGGCTACACCTTC
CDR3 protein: CASSPGQGENFYGYTF

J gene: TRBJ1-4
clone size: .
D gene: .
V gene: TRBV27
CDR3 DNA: TGTGCCAGCAGTTTAACAGCCGCCGGTAGTGAAAAACTGTTTTTT
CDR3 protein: CASSLTAAGSEKLFF

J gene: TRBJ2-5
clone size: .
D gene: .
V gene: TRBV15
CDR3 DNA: TGTGCCACCAGCAGAGATGTGGGCGGGGAGACCCAGTACTTC
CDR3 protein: CATSRDVGGETQYF

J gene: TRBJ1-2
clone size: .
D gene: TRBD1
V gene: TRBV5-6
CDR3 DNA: TGTGCCAGCAGCTTGGGCCCCGGGACAGCCCTTAACTATGGCTACACCTTC
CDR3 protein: CASSLGPGTALNYGYTF

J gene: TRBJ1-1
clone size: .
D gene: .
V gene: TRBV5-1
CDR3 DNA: TGCGCCAGCAGCCCGCAGGGACATCCGAACACTGAAGCTTTCTTT
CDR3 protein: CASSPQGHPNTEAFF

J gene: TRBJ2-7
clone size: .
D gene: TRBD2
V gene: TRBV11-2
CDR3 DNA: TGTGCCAGCAGCGACGGACTAGCGGGAGAGCAGTACTTC
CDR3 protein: CASSDGLAGEQYF

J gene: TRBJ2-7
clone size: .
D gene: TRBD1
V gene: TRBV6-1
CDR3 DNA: TGTGCCAGCACGACAGGGTTATCCTACGAGCAGTACTTC
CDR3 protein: CASTTGLSYEQYF

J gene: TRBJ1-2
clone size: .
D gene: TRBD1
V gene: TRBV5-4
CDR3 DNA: TGTGCCAGCAGCGGAGGACAGGGGGAGGGCTACACCTTC
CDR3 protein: CASSGGQGEGYTF

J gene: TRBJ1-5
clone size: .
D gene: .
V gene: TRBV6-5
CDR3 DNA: TGTGCCAGCAGTTCCGCAGGGTTCAATCAGCCCCAGCATTTT
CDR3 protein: CASSSAGFNQPQHF

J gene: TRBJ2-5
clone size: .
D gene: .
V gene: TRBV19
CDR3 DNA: TGTGCCAGTAGTCCGCCTGGGGCACTGGAGACCCAGTACTTC
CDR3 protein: CASSPPGALETQYF

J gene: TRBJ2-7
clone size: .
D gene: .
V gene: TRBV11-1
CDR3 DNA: TGTGCCAGCAGCTTAACGACAGGCAGCTCCTACGAGCAGTACTTC
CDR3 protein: CASSLTTGSSYEQYF

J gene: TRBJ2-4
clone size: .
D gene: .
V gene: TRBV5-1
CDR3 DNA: TGCGCCAGCAGCTCCCGAGCCAAAAACATTCAGTACTTC
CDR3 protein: CASSSRAKNIQYF

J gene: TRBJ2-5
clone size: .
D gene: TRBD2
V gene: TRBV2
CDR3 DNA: TGTGCCAGCAGCCGGGGGGAAGCGGGAGGGCGGGAGACCCAGTACTTC
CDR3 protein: CASSRGEAGGRETQYF

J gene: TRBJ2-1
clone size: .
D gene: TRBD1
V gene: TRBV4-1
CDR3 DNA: TGCGCCAGCAGCCAAGGGGACAGTTACAATGAGCAGTTCTTC
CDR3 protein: CASSQGDSYNEQFF

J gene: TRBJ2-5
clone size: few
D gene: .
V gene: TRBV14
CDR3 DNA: TGTGCCAGCAGCCAAGATCGATCGGGGACCCAGTACTTC
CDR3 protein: CASSQDRSGTQYF

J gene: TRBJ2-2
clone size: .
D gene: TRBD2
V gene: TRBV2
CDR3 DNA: TGTGCCAGCAGTGGACTAGCGGGAGTTCGAACCGGGGAGCTGTTTTTT
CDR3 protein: CASSGLAGVRTGELFF

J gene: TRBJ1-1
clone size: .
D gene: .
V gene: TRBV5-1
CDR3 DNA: TGCGCCAGCAGCTTAAATCAGGGGTCGGGGGGGATGAACACTGAAGCTTTCTTT
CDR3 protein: CASSLNQGSGGMNTEAFF

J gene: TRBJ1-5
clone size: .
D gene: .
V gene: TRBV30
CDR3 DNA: TGTGCCTGGAGTCCGGGATTCCCAGCAAATCAGCCCCAGCATTTT
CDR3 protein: CAWSPGFPANQPQHF

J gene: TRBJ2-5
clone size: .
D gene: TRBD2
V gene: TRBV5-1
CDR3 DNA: TGCGCCAGTCGGGAGGCGGAGACCCAGTACTTC
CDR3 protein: CASREAETQYF

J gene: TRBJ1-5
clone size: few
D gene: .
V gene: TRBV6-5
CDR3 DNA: TGTGCCAGCAGTTACGCCGCGAGGAATCAGCCCCAGCATTTT
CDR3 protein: CASSYAARNQPQHF

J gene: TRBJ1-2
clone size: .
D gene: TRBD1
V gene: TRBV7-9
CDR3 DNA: TGTGCCAGCAGCCAGGGGACAGGGGATGGCTACACCTTC
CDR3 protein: CASSQGTGDGYTF

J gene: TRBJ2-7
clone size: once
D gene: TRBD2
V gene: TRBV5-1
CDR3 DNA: TGCGCCAGCCAACTAGCGGGAGGGCCCTACGAGCAGTACTTC
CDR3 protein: CASQLAGGPYEQYF

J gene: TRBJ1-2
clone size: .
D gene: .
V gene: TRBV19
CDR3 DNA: TGTGCCAGTAGTATTGCGACAGGACACTATGGCTACACCTTC
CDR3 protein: CASSIATGHYGYTF

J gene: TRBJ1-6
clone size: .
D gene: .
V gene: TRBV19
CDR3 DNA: TGTGCCAGTAGTCGGGGCTGGGACTTAAGGAATTCACCCCTCCACTTT
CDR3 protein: CASSRGWDLRNSPLHF

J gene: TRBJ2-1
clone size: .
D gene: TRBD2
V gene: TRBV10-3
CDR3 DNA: TGTGCCATCACTTCCCGGGAGGATAACTACAATGAGCAGTTCTTC
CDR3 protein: CAITSREDNYNEQFF

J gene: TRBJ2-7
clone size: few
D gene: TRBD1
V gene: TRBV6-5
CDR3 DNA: TGTGCCAGCGGTGACGGGGACAGCTCCTACGAGCAGTACTTC
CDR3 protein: CASGDGDSSYEQYF

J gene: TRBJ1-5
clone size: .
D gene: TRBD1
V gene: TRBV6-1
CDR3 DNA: TGTGCCAGCAGCGACAGGGTACAGCAGCCCCAGCATTTT
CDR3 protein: CASSDRVQQPQHF

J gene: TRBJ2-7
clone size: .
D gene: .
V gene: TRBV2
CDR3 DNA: TGTGCCACAGGAAGATACTCCTACGAGCAGTACTTC
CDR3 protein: CATGRYSYEQYF

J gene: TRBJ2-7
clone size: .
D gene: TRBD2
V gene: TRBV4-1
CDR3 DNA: TGCGCCAGCAGCCAAGATGTAGCGGGGCCGACCTACGAGCAGTACTTC
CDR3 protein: CASSQDVAGPTYEQYF